These T cell receptor beta chains were read from a single sample in a study of memory CD4+ T cells and cytomegalovirus serostatus. Sequenced by immunoSEQ multiplex PCR; TCRdb stores in-frame clones only, minus some. The sample includes some 54,000 clones, around 88% of them seen just once. The sequenced material came from memory CD4+ T cells from blood. The receptors come from an adult in good health and CMV-seropositive. Each CDR3 is given with its conserved first and last residue. The D gene is left open where the match is weak. Clone sizes are given selectively: once, few, many, or a class where the clone is expanded.

DNA,CDR3,size,J,length,D,V
TGCGCCAGCAGCCAAACTCTCCAGGGGTACGAGCAGTACTTC,CASSQTLQGYEQYF,-,TRBJ2-7,14,-,TRBV4-3
TGTGCCAGCAGCTTAGCTCCGGGACAGGGGAGCGATCAGCCCCAGCATTTT,CASSLAPGQGSDQPQHF,-,TRBJ1-5,17,TRBD1,TRBV7-2
TGTGCCAGCAGGACGGCCACAGGGGGTCACGAGCAGTACTTC,CASRTATGGHEQYF,-,TRBJ2-7,14,TRBD1,TRBV6-5
TGTGCCAGCAGTGACAGGGAGGGTGAAAAACTGTTTTTT,CASSDREGEKLFF,-,TRBJ1-4,13,TRBD1,TRBV27
TGTGCCTGGGAACGAACAGGGGGCTATGGCTACACCTTC,CAWERTGGYGYTF,-,TRBJ1-2,13,TRBD1,TRBV30
TGCAGCGTTGGGCTACACTCCTACGAGCAGTACTTC,CSVGLHSYEQYF,-,TRBJ2-7,12,-,TRBV29-1
TGTGCCAGCAGATCCCGGGAGTGGGGCGACGAGCAGTACTTC,CASRSREWGDEQYF,-,TRBJ2-7,14,-,TRBV5-8
TGTGCCAGTACATCTGGACAAGTTAGCCCCTACGAGCAGTACTTC,CASTSGQVSPYEQYF,-,TRBJ2-7,15,-,TRBV19
TGTGCCATCAGTGAGGAGAGACAGGGTATATCTTTCTTT,CAISEERQGISFF,once,TRBJ1-1,13,TRBD1,TRBV10-3
TGCGCCAGCCGGGTTCGGGCAGGGATCTACGAGCAGTACTTC,CASRVRAGIYEQYF,-,TRBJ2-7,14,-,TRBV5-1
TGTGCCAGCCGCGCGGGATCCTACACAGATACGCAGTATTTT,CASRAGSYTDTQYF,once,TRBJ2-3,14,-,TRBV28
TGCGCCAGCAGCCAGGGGCTTGGAGCGGGAGGTTTCTACGAGCAGTACTTC,CASSQGLGAGGFYEQYF,once,TRBJ2-7,17,TRBD2,TRBV5-1
TGTGCCAGCAATGGCGGTGGTAGGGCCGGGGAGCTGTTTTTT,CASNGGGRAGELFF,-,TRBJ2-2,14,-,TRBV7-2
TGTGCCAGTAGTATTGGTAGGGAAGATACGCAGTATTTT,CASSIGREDTQYF,-,TRBJ2-3,13,-,TRBV19
TGTGCCAGCAGTGAAACCTTCTTACGACAGGGGACAAATGAAAAACTGTTTTTT,CASSETFLRQGTNEKLFF,few,TRBJ1-4,18,TRBD1,TRBV25-1
TGTGCCAGCAGTCTCCAAAGGAGGGCTTTCTTT,CASSLQRRAFF,-,TRBJ1-1,11,-,TRBV28
TGTGCCAGCAGCTCGACGAGACAGGGATATGGCTACACCTTC,CASSSTRQGYGYTF,-,TRBJ1-2,14,TRBD1,TRBV7-2
TGTGCCAGCAGTGAAGCGCTAATTGGGCAGGTTGAGACCCAGTACTTC,CASSEALIGQVETQYF,-,TRBJ2-5,16,-,TRBV2
TGTGCCAGCAGTGAATTATCTACATCAACTAATGAAAAACTGTTTTTT,CASSELSTSTNEKLFF,-,TRBJ1-4,16,-,TRBV25-1
TGTGCCAGCGCACACCCACAGGGGGCAAATGAGCAGTACTTC,CASAHPQGANEQYF,-,TRBJ2-7,14,TRBD1,TRBV25-1
TGTGCCAGCAACTTGTCGACTAGCGGGGAGGGAGAGACCCAGTACTTC,CASNLSTSGEGETQYF,-,TRBJ2-5,16,TRBD2,TRBV11-2
TGTGCCAGCAGCTTAGCCCGGCGGTTTGGTTACGAGCAGTACTTC,CASSLARRFGYEQYF,-,TRBJ2-7,15,-,TRBV7-8
TGCAGTGCTACCGTGGGTAGGGGAGCTTTCTTT,CSATVGRGAFF,few,TRBJ1-1,11,-,TRBV20-1
TGCGCCAGCAGTGAACAGGGATTCAATCAGCCCCAGCATTTT,CASSEQGFNQPQHF,-,TRBJ1-5,14,-,TRBV23-1
TGTGCCAGCAGCGAGGGTAGCGGGAGGACCTCATCCTACAATGAGCAGTTCTTC,CASSEGSGRTSSYNEQFF,-,TRBJ2-1,18,TRBD2,TRBV9
TGTGCCAGCAGTGAATTCTGGCGGAACAATGAGCAGTTCTTC,CASSEFWRNNEQFF,-,TRBJ2-1,14,-,TRBV2
TGTGCTAGCAGCGGGGGGGACGGGACCCAGTACTTC,CASSGGDGTQYF,-,TRBJ2-5,12,TRBD2,TRBV7-7
TGTGCCAGCAGCCAACCCGGGGAACTATCTAATGAGCAGTTCTTC,CASSQPGELSNEQFF,once,TRBJ2-1,15,-,TRBV14
TGTGCCAGCTCACCACCGGGACAGGGTTCCTACGAGCAGTACTTC,CASSPPGQGSYEQYF,few,TRBJ2-7,15,TRBD1,TRBV18
TGTGCCAGCACCCGAGGGGGGGCAGAGGACACCATATATTTT,CASTRGGAEDTIYF,few,TRBJ1-3,14,-,TRBV2
TGCGCCAGCAGCGGAACAGGGTATGGGGAAGAAAAACTGTTTTTT,CASSGTGYGEEKLFF,-,TRBJ1-4,15,-,TRBV5-1
TGTGCCAGCAGCTCCTCTAGGGCCGAGACCCAGTACTTC,CASSSSRAETQYF,few,TRBJ2-5,13,-,TRBV7-7
TGTGCCAGCAGCTTGGTGACGGGGGAGACCCAGTACTTC,CASSLVTGETQYF,few,TRBJ2-5,13,-,TRBV5-6
TGTGCCAGCAGCCCTTCTCTTGGGGTTGCAACTAATGAAAAACTGTTTTTT,CASSPSLGVATNEKLFF,-,TRBJ1-4,17,-,TRBV7-8
TGTGCCAGCAGTTACGAGAGACCAAACACTGAAGCTTTCTTT,CASSYERPNTEAFF,-,TRBJ1-1,14,-,TRBV6-6
TGTGCCAGCAGTTCCACACGGACAGGGCGACGCCAGCCCCAGCATTTT,CASSSTRTGRRQPQHF,-,TRBJ1-5,16,TRBD1,TRBV6-5
TGTGCCAGCAGTAATTTAAATCAGCCCCAGCATTTT,CASSNLNQPQHF,-,TRBJ1-5,12,-,TRBV28
TGTGCCAGCAGCTTAGGCCAACAGGGGATTAGGTACGAGCAGTACTTC,CASSLGQQGIRYEQYF,-,TRBJ2-7,16,TRBD1,TRBV11-1
TGTGCCAGCAGTGCGCAAGGAACCGGGGAGCTGTTTTTT,CASSAQGTGELFF,-,TRBJ2-2,13,-,TRBV2
TGTGCCAGCAAACAAGGTGGGACTACGAACTACGAGCAGTACTTC,CASKQGGTTNYEQYF,-,TRBJ2-7,15,TRBD2,TRBV2
TGTGCCAGCAGTCGGGGCAGGGAAGGAGGTCAGCCCCAGCATTTT,CASSRGREGGQPQHF,few,TRBJ1-5,15,-,TRBV2
TGTGCCAGTAGTATCGGGACCGTAGGAATGTATTCTGGCTACACCTTC,CASSIGTVGMYSGYTF,-,TRBJ1-2,16,-,TRBV19
TGTGCCAGCAGCCAATCGACAGAGACCCAGTACTTC,CASSQSTETQYF,once,TRBJ2-5,12,-,TRBV16
TGTGCCAGCAGTGCGTGGCAGAACTATGGCTACACCTTC,CASSAWQNYGYTF,-,TRBJ1-2,13,-,TRBV6-1
TGTGCCTGGAGTGTTTTCGGAGGGGGATCACCCCTCCACTTT,CAWSVFGGGSPLHF,-,TRBJ1-6,14,-,TRBV30
TGTGCCAGCAGCCCCCAACCCGGGCTAGGCGGCTATGGCTACACCTTC,CASSPQPGLGGYGYTF,-,TRBJ1-2,16,-,TRBV4-2
TGTGCCAGCAGCGTAGCTTCTGGCCCGTCTGGGGCCAACGTCCTGACTTTC,CASSVASGPSGANVLTF,-,TRBJ2-6,17,-,TRBV9
TGTGCCAGCAGTTATCGAGGCATCGATGATGAAGCTTTCTTT,CASSYRGIDDEAFF,-,TRBJ1-1,14,-,TRBV6-5